Reported below is one TCR beta chain. TCRdb analysed the reads with MiXCR anew, one entry per CDR3 protein. The sample lists approximately 400,000 distinct CDR3 sequences; roughly 30% were seen once. Trimming pared 4 bases from V and 6 bases from J, leaving 13 bases between. The CDR3 consists of 14 residues. Per germline, CDR1 MNHEY and CDR2 SMNVEV (reference sequence). This sample was taken from a study of T cell repertoires in cytomegalovirus infection. The chain links TRBV27 to TRBJ1-5; D is unclear. Sequences were obtained from PBMCs. This clonotype was sampled from a human donor in good health (CMV status not recorded). Some clones in this sample may be carry-over from other donors' samples. The CDR3 DNA sequence: TGTGCCAGCAGTTCGGGGTGGGAGGGTCAGCCCCAGCATTTT. Translated, it gives CASSSGWEGQPQHF.